The sequence of this T cell receptor (beta chain) was determined in a study of T cells in Graves' hyperthyroidism and ophthalmopathy. This clonotype was seen at least ten times. Antigen: not known. Study-wide findings and caveats: Among clonotypes expanded in thyroid above 0.001, most were also found in blood.

RNA transcripts provided the source from which TCR beta CDR3 regions were amplified. HTBI primers were used for first-round RT-PCR of the TCR CDR3. Using its own MiXCR run on the multiplex PCR reads, TCRdb lists one record per CDR3 protein. The profile shows 750,000 to 900,000 distinct CDR3 sequences, 35% to 40% of them singletons. The length of the CDR3 is 16 residues. V lost 3 bases and J 7 bases, leaving 18 bases between the germline ends. The germline gives CDR1 SGHVS, CDR2 FQNEAQ. For Graves' hyperthyroidism to be stable, ophthalmopathy could not progress within 18 months. Aged 18 to 65, the patients had hyperthyroidism that was newly diagnosed and had lasted under 2 months. Each 10 ml fresh peripheral blood draw supplied the PBMCs.

This sequence was found in a man between 18 and 29 years old with Graves' hyperthyroidism. Sequenced: blood. The chain joins TRBV7-8 to TRBJ2-2; weak D call: TRBD1 (6 bases). The CDR3 is CASSFDRIGVGGELFF. In DNA form, the CDR3 reads TGTGCCAGCAGCTTTGACAGGATCGGGGTTGGCGGGGAGCTGTTTTTT. Full variable domain (missing parts from reference TRBV7-8 and TRBJ2-2): GAGVSQSPRYKVAKRGQDVALRCDPISGHVSLFWYQQALGQGPEFLTYFQNEAQLDKSGLPSDRFFAERPEGSVSTLKIQRTQQEDSAVYLCASSFDRIGVGGELFFGEGSRLTVL.